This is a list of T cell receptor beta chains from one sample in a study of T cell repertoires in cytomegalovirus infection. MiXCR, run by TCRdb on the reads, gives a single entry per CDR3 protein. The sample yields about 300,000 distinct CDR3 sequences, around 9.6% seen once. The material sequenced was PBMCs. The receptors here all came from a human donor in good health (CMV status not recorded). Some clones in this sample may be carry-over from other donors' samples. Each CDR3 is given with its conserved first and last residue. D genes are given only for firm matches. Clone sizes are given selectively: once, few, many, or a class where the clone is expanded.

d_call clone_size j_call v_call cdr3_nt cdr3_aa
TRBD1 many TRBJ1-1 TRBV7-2 TGTGCCAGCAGCTGGGGGGACAGCACTGAAGCTTTCTTT CASSWGDSTEAFF
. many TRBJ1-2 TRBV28 . CASSSSVGPYGYTF
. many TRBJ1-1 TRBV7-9 TGTGCCAGCAGCTTAGAGTGGGTGAACACTGAAGCTTTCTTT CASSLEWVNTEAFF
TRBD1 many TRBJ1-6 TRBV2 TGTGCCAGCAGCGGGACAGACCATTCACCCCTCCACTTT CASSGTDHSPLHF
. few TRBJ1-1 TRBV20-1 TGCAGTGGGGCACAGGGAACCGTCACTGAAGCTTTCTTT CSGAQGTVTEAFF
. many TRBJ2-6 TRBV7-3 TGTGCCAGCAGCCGGACAGTCCAATCCTCTGGGGCCAACGTCCTGACTTTC CASSRTVQSSGANVLTF
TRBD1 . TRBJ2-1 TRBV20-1 TGCAGTGCACAGCGTCCCGGGACAGGGGGGTACAATGAGCAGTTCTTC CSAQRPGTGGYNEQFF
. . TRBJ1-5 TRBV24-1 TGTGCCACCAGTGATTACGGGGCGGAGGATCAGCCCCAGCATTTT CATSDYGAEDQPQHF
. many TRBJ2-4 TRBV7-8 TGTGCCAGCAGCTTAGGCCCGTTAGCCAAAAACATTCAGTACTTC CASSLGPLAKNIQYF
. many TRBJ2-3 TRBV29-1 TGCAGCGTTGACCGGGGGCAGTATTTT CSVDRGQYF
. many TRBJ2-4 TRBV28 TGTGCCAGCACGGACAGCCAAGTACTAGCCAAAAACATTCAGTACTTC CASTDSQVLAKNIQYF
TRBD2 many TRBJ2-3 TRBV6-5 TGTGCCAGCACGGGGGGGAATACGCAGTATTTT CASTGGNTQYF
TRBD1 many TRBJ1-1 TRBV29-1 TGCAGCGGGAGGGACAGTAAGAACACTGAAGCTTTCTTT CSGRDSKNTEAFF
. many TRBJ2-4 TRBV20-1 TGCAGTGCTCCTGGGGCTAATGTGGGCAAAAACATTCAGTACTTC CSAPGANVGKNIQYF
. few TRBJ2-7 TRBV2 TGTGCCAGCAGTGACGTGATCTACGAGCAGTACTTC CASSDVIYEQYF
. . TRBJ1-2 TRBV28 TGTGCCAGCAGTTTTCCCCCCGGGCAGGGAATGAACTATGGCTACACCTTC CASSFPPGQGMNYGYTF
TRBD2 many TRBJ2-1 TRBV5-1 TGCGCCAGCAGCTTGGACGGCGGGGGGGCCGCGGATGAGCAGTTCTTC CASSLDGGGAADEQFF
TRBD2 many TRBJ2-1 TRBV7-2 TGTGCCAGCAGCCCTAGCGGGCCGAGCTCCTACAATGAGCAGTTCTTC CASSPSGPSSYNEQFF
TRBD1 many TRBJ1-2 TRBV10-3 TGTGCCATCCTACCGGGACAGGGAAACTATGGCTACACCTTC CAILPGQGNYGYTF
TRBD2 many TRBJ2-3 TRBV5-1 TGCGCCAGCAGCTCGGGACTAGCGGGGGGGCCGACAGATACGCAGTATTTT CASSSGLAGGPTDTQYF